This T cell receptor (beta chain) was sequenced during a study of sequential checkpoint blockade in melanoma. Specified treatment: randomized to nivolumab then ipilimumab (arm A) or the reverse (arm B). DNA-damaging chemotherapy had not been given to any patient beforehand. From thawed PBMCs, live CD3+CD8+ cells negative for CD19 and CD56 were sorted. The assay was immunoSEQ multiplex PCR, and TCRdb's table has in-frame clones only and misses some. The data show around 13,000 clones, around 70% seen once. This receptor was taken from a human donor with melanoma. Specimen: CD8+ T cells sorted from blood (inferred from file names), collected from a patient given nivolumab and ipilimumab in sequence.

CDR3 sequence reads: CASSEAPGELFF. The CDR3 nucleotides read TGTGCCAGCAGTGAAGCCCCCGGGGAACTGTTTTTT. This chain connects TRBV25-1 to TRBJ1-4; no reliable D call. The CDR3 extends over 12 amino acids. V gave up 2 bases and J gave up 12 bases, with 10 bases separating them. Germline V gene sequence: CDR1 MGHDK, CDR2 SYGVNS.